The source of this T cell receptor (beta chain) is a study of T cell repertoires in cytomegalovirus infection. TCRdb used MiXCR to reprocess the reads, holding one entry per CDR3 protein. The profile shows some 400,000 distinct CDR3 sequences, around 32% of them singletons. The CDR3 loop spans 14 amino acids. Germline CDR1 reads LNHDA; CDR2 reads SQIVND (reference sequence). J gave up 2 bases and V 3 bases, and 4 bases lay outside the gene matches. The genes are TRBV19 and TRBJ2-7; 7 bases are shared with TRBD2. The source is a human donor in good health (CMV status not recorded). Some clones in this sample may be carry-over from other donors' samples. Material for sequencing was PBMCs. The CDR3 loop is CASSMGGGPYEQYF. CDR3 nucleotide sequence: TGTGCCAGTAGTATGGGCGGGGGTCCCTACGAGCAGTACTTC. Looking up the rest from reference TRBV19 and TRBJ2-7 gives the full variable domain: DGGITQSPKYLFRKEGQNVTLSCEQNLNHDAMYWYRQDPGQGLRLIYYSQIVNDFQKGDIAEGYSVSREKKESFPLTVTSAQKNPTAFYLCASSMGGGPYEQYFGPGTRLTVT.